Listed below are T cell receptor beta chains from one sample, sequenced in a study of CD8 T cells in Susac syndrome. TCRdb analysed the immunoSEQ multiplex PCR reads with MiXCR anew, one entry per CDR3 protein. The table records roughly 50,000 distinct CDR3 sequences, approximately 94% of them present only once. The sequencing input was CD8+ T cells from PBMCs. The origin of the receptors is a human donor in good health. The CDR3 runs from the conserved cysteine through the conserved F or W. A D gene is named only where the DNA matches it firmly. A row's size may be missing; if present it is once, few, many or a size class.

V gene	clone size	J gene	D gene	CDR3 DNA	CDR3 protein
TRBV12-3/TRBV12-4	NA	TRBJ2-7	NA	TGTGCCAGCAGTTCCGATACCTACGAGCAGTACTTC	CASSSDTYEQYF
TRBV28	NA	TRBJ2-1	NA	TGTGCCGCCCGGGGCCTGGCAAATGAGCAGTTCTTC	CAARGLANEQFF
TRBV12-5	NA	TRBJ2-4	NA	TGTGCTAGTGGTTTTTGGGAGCATTGGCTAGCCAAAAACATTCAGTACTTC	CASGFWEHWLAKNIQYF
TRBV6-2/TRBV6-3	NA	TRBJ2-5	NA	TGTGCCAGCAGTTATGGCGGGATAGAGACCCAGTACTTC	CASSYGGIETQYF
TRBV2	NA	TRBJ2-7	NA	TGTGCCAGCCTGGGGACCCTGAGGGAGCAGTACTTC	CASLGTLREQYF
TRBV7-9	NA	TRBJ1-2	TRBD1	TGTGCCAGCAGCTTAGGACAGGGCGTTCACGGCTACACCTTC	CASSLGQGVHGYTF
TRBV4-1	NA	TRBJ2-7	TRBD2	TGCGCCAGCAGCCCGACTAGCGGGAGCTCCTACGAGCAGTACTTC	CASSPTSGSSYEQYF
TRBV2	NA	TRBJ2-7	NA	TGTGCCAGCAGTCCAGCGTTTTCCTACGAGCAGTACTTC	CASSPAFSYEQYF
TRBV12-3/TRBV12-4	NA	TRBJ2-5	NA	TGTGCCAGCAGTTTAGTGGCGGGCACCCTGCCGGAGACCCAGTACTTC	CASSLVAGTLPETQYF
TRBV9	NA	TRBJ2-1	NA	TGTGCCAGCAGCGCGCAGGATCCGTCTGATGAGCAGTTCTTC	CASSAQDPSDEQFF
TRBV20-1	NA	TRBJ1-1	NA	TGCAGTGCTAGTTCCTACAGGGTTTCTCCCTCGAGGACTGAAGCTTTCTTT	CSASSYRVSPSRTEAFF
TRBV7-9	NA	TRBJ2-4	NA	TGTGCCAGCAGCTTACGGGCAAGCGGAGCCCTAGCCAAAAACATTCAGTACTTC	CASSLRASGALAKNIQYF
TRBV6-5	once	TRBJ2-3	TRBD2	TGTGCCAGCAGTTTCACCAGCGGGAGGGGATCGGATACGCAGTATTTT	CASSFTSGRGSDTQYF
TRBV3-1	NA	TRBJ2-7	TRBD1	TGTGCCAGCAGCCAAGGTGGTTGGACAGGCTACGAGCAGTACTTC	CASSQGGWTGYEQYF
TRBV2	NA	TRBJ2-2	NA	TGTGCCTTTACAGGAGATTTCGCACCCGGGGAGCTGTTTTTT	CAFTGDFAPGELFF
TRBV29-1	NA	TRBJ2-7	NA	TGCAGCGTTGACATGGCGGACGGTTCCTACGAGCAGTACTTC	CSVDMADGSYEQYF
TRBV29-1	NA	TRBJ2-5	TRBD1	TGCAGCGCGACAGGGGGTGGCCAAGAGACCCAGTACTTC	CSATGGGQETQYF
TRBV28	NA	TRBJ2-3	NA	TGTGCCAGCAGTTCACCTCCGGCGGGGCGGGTGAATACGCAGTATTTT	CASSSPPAGRVNTQYF
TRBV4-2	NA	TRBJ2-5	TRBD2	TGTGCCAGCAGCCAAGGTCGCGGGAGGGTGGTAGAGACCCAGTACTTC	CASSQGRGRVVETQYF
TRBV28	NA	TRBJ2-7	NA	TGTGCCAGCAGTTTAAGGGGACTCTACGAGCAGTACTTC	CASSLRGLYEQYF
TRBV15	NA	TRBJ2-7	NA	TGTGCCACCAGCAGAGATAAGGGGACCTTATTATACGAGCAGTACTTC	CATSRDKGTLLYEQYF
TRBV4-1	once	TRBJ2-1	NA	TGCGCCAGCAGCCAGAGTACAGGGTCGGGAACCTACAATGAGCAGTTCTTC	CASSQSTGSGTYNEQFF
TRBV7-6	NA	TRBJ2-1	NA	TGTGCCAGCAGCTTAGTAGGGTTCTACAATGAGCAGTTCTTC	CASSLVGFYNEQFF
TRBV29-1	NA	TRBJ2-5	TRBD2	TGCAGCGCCGCCCGATATAGCGGGACGCAAGAGACCCAGTACTTC	CSAARYSGTQETQYF
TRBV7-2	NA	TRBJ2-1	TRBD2	TGTGCCAGCAGCTTCCCCGTGGTAGCGGGAGATGGTGAGCAGTTCTTC	CASSFPVVAGDGEQFF
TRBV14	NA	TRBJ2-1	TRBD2	TGTGCCAGCAGCCATTTCGCCCTAGCGGGAAGCTCCTACAATGAGCAGTTCTTC	CASSHFALAGSSYNEQFF
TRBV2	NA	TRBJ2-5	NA	TGTGCCAGCAGTGAAGCCAGTATACAAGAGACCCAGTACTTC	CASSEASIQETQYF
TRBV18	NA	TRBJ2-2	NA	TGTGCCAGCTCACCAATAGATATCGCGAACACCGGGGAGCTGTTTTTT	CASSPIDIANTGELFF
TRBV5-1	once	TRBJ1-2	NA	TGCGCCAGCAGCTTGGCAGGGGACTATGGCTACACCTTC	CASSLAGDYGYTF
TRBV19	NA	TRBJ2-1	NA	TGTGCCAGTAGTATTCAGGGTTCCTACAATGAGCAGTTCTTC	CASSIQGSYNEQFF
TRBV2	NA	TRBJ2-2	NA	TGTGCCAGCAGTTCTACACAGACCGGGGAGCTGTTTTTT	CASSSTQTGELFF
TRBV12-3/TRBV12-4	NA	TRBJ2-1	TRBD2	TGTGCCAGCAGCTCAGGACTAGCGGTGGACAATGAGCAGTTCTTC	CASSSGLAVDNEQFF
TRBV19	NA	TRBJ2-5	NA	TGTGCCAGTAGTATCCTCCCCAAAGAGACCCAGTACTTC	CASSILPKETQYF
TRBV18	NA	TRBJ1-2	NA	TGTGCCAGCTCACCAAGAGAAGGAAACCCTAACTATGGCTACACCTTC	CASSPREGNPNYGYTF
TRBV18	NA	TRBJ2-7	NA	TGTGCCAGCTCACCGAGTCTCGAGCAGTACTTC	CASSPSLEQYF
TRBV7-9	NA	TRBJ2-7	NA	TGTGCCAGCAGCTTACGGGCCTACGAGCAGTACTTC	CASSLRAYEQYF
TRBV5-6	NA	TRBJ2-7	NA	TGTGCCAGCAGCTTGGGGGCGGCTAGCTACGCGCAGTACTTC	CASSLGAASYAQYF
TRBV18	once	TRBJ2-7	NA	TGTGCCAGCTCACCACCGGCAGGGGAGGCCTACGAGCAGTACTTC	CASSPPAGEAYEQYF
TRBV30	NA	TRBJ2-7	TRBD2	TGTGCCTGGAGTGTGGCGGGAGCGGGTGAGCAGTACTTC	CAWSVAGAGEQYF
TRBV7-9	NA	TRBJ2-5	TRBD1	TGTGCCAGCAGCTTAAGGGCAGGGGGCCTTGAGACCCAGTACTTC	CASSLRAGGLETQYF
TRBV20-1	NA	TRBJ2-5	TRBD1	TGCAGTGCTAGAGAAACAGGGGATCTAGGGACCCAGTACTTC	CSARETGDLGTQYF
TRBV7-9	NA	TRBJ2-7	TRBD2	TGTGCCAGCAGCTCCTCTAGCGGCCTGGCCTACGAGCAGTACTTC	CASSSSSGLAYEQYF
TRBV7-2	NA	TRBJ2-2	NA	TGTGCCAGCAGCTTAATATTGCAGGCCGGGGAGCTGTTTTTT	CASSLILQAGELFF
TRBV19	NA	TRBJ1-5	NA	TGTGCCAGTAGTAAGGGCCCCATAGCCGGGCCCCAGCATTTT	CASSKGPIAGPQHF
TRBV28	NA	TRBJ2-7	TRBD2	TGTGCCAGCAGTGGGAGGGGAGGCTACGAGCAGTACTTC	CASSGRGGYEQYF
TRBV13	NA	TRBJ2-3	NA	TGTGCCAGCAGCAATCGATCCATAGCCCAGCGCACAGATACGCAGTATTTT	CASSNRSIAQRTDTQYF
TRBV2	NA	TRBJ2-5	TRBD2	TGTGCCAGCAGTTCTAGCGGGGCGGGATCGGTGGAGACCCAGTACTTC	CASSSSGAGSVETQYF
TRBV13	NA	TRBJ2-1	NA	TGTGCCAGCAGCTTAGCCGGGAGAACCTACAATGAGCAGTTCTTC	CASSLAGRTYNEQFF
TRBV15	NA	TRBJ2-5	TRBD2	TGTGCCACCAGCAGAGAGGGAGCGGGAGAGGAAGAGACCCAGTACTTC	CATSREGAGEEETQYF
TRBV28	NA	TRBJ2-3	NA	TGTGCCAGCAGTACCTCGGGGATGCCCGATACGCAGTATTTT	CASSTSGMPDTQYF
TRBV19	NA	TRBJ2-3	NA	TGTGCCAGTAGTCCCGGGACCACAGATACGCAGTATTTT	CASSPGTTDTQYF
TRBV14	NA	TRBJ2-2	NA	TGTGCCAGCAGCCAAGCTTTAATCGGATCTTACACCGGGGAGCTGTTTTTT	CASSQALIGSYTGELFF
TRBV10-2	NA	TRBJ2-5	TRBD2	TGCGCCAGCGTCCCGGGGGGGGGAGAGACCCAGTACTTC	CASVPGGGETQYF
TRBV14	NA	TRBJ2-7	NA	TGTGCCAGCAGCCAAGATCCCACGTCCTACGAGCAGTACTTC	CASSQDPTSYEQYF
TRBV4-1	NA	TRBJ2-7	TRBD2	TGCGCCAGCAGCCAAGGGGGAGGGGTATCCTACGAGCAGTACTTC	CASSQGGGVSYEQYF
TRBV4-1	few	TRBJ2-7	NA	TGCGCCAGCAGAGGGGGAGGGTCCTACGAGCAGTACTTC	CASRGGGSYEQYF
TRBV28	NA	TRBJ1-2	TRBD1	TGTGCCAGCAGCCAAGGGACAGGGGGCACGGGCTACACCTTC	CASSQGTGGTGYTF
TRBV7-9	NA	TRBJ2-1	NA	TGTGCCAGCATCGACCCAGGGAATGAGCAGTTCTTC	CASIDPGNEQFF
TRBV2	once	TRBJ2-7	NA	TGTGCCAGCAGTGAGACGGTCACCTACGAGCAGTACTTC	CASSETVTYEQYF